The rows below give T cell receptor beta chains drawn from one sample of a study of beta chain features in type 1 diabetes. Using immunoSEQ multiplex PCR, the repertoire was profiled, and TCRdb retains in-frame clones only, with some absent. The repertoire holds almost 350,000 clones, with 9.3% as singletons. Sequencing input: central memory CD4+ T cells from blood. The origin of the receptors is a young man with type 1 diabetes. Both conserved end residues are part of each CDR3. A D gene is named only where the DNA matches it firmly. Clone size appears in some rows only: once, few, many, or a class for an expanded clone.

J	size	V	D	CDR3	DNA
TRBJ1-1	few	TRBV29-1	TRBD1	CSVGQGAPGSTEAFF	TGCAGCGTTGGACAGGGGGCGCCCGGAAGCACTGAAGCTTTCTTT
TRBJ2-5	few	TRBV5-6	TRBD2	CASSLYPSGGLGETQYF	TGTGCCAGCAGTCTCTATCCTAGCGGGGGGCTAGGTGAGACCCAGTACTTC
TRBJ1-1	few	TRBV5-1	-	CASSLAPGVSNTEAFF	TGCGCCAGCAGCTTGGCGCCAGGGGTATCGAACACTGAAGCTTTCTTT
TRBJ1-5	few	TRBV28	-	CASSFSLGRQPQHF	TGTGCCAGCAGTTTTAGCTTGGGGCGTCAGCCCCAGCATTTT
TRBJ2-1	few	TRBV6-5	-	CASSYSGGRSYNEQFF	TGTGCCAGCAGTTACTCAGGGGGGAGGTCCTACAATGAGCAGTTCTTC
TRBJ2-5	-	TRBV19	TRBD1	CASSGSGGILETQYF	TGTGCCAGTTCAGGGTCAGGGGGAATCTTGGAGACCCAGTACTTC
TRBJ1-2	few	TRBV30	-	CAWSDKNYGYTF	TGTGCCTGGAGTGACAAGAACTATGGCTACACCTTC
TRBJ2-3	-	TRBV11-2	-	CASSFLGQVVDTQYF	TGTGCCAGCAGCTTTTTGGGGCAAGTTGTAGATACGCAGTATTTT
TRBJ1-2	-	TRBV5-1	TRBD1	CASRKLSGEQGAYGYTF	TGCGCCAGCAGAAAACTATCGGGCGAACAGGGGGCCTATGGCTACACCTTC
TRBJ2-6	-	TRBV2	-	CASSSIRDPVSGANVLTF	TGTGCCAGCAGTTCTATCCGGGATCCGGTCTCTGGGGCCAACGTCCTGACTTTC
TRBJ2-3	few	TRBV7-2	-	CASSPIAGGRDTQYF	TGTGCCAGCAGCCCGATCGCTGGAGGCAGGGATACGCAGTATTTT
TRBJ2-7	many	TRBV11-2	TRBD1	CASSLGRGPSRYEQYF	TGTGCCAGCAGCTTAGGCAGGGGGCCCTCCCGCTACGAGCAGTACTTC
TRBJ2-5	few	TRBV4-3	TRBD1	CASSQQDRVEETQYF	TGCGCCAGCAGCCAACAGGACAGGGTGGAGGAGACCCAGTACTTC
TRBJ2-5	few	TRBV18	-	CASYGQETQYF	TGTGCCAGCTACGGGCAAGAGACCCAGTACTTC
TRBJ1-4	-	TRBV14	TRBD1	CASSPTGDNEKLFF	TGTGCCAGCAGCCCAACAGGGGACAATGAAAAACTGTTTTTT
TRBJ2-3	few	TRBV5-1	TRBD2	CASSTASGGYDTQYF	TGCGCCAGCAGCACGGCTAGCGGGGGGTACGATACGCAGTATTTT
TRBJ2-1	few	TRBV7-9	-	CASSLERLGGQFF	TGTGCCAGCAGCTTAGAGCGGTTGGGAGGGCAGTTCTTC
TRBJ1-3	few	TRBV27	-	CASSAGRGARSGNTIYF	TGTGCCAGCAGTGCGGGGCGGGGCGCTCGCTCTGGAAACACCATATATTTT
TRBJ2-7	few	TRBV4-3	TRBD1	CASSQDSGQGQYF	TGCGCCAGCAGCCAAGATTCCGGACAGGGACAGTACTTC
TRBJ2-1	few	TRBV6-1	-	CATRQRGNEQFF	TGTGCCACCAGACAGCGAGGTAATGAGCAGTTCTTC
TRBJ2-5	few	TRBV4-2	TRBD1	CASSRTGEGTQYF	TGTGCCAGCAGCCGGACAGGGGAGGGGACCCAGTACTTC
TRBJ1-1	-	TRBV5-1	-	CASSLATPDTEAFF	TGCGCCAGCAGCTTGGCAACACCAGACACTGAAGCTTTCTTT
TRBJ2-5	-	TRBV4-3	-	CASSRVAAGGHQETQYF	TGCGCCAGCAGCCGAGTAGCGGCAGGGGGTCACCAAGAGACCCAGTACTTC
TRBJ1-4	-	TRBV6-1	TRBD1	CASSTGASNEKLFF	TGTGCCAGCAGCACAGGGGCATCTAATGAAAAACTGTTTTTT
TRBJ2-3	-	TRBV27	-	CASSSLEAGQDTQYF	TGTGCCAGCAGTTCCCTGGAGGCGGGTCAGGATACGCAGTATTTT
TRBJ2-5	few	TRBV7-2	-	CASSPIEETQYF	TGTGCCAGCAGCCCAATTGAAGAGACCCAGTACTTC
TRBJ2-6	-	TRBV5-1	-	CASSLESPTRSGANVLTF	TGCGCCAGCAGCTTGGAATCTCCCACCCGCTCTGGGGCCAACGTCCTGACTTTC
TRBJ1-1	few	TRBV7-9	-	CASSLEQGTEAFF	TGTGCCAGCAGCTTAGAACAGGGCACTGAAGCTTTCTTT
TRBJ2-1	-	TRBV29-1	-	CSVAVNNEQFF	TGCAGCGTTGCCGTTAACAATGAGCAGTTCTTC
TRBJ1-1	once	TRBV10-3	-	CASSADREAFF	TGTGCCAGCAGCGCCGACAGGGAAGCTTTCTTT
TRBJ2-7	few	TRBV30	-	CAWSVRHSGRREQYF	TGTGCCTGGAGTGTACGGCATTCGGGAAGGAGGGAGCAGTACTTC
TRBJ2-7	-	TRBV25-1	-	CASSSLAGPFSYEQYF	TGTGCCAGCAGTTCCCTGGCGGGACCCTTCTCCTACGAGCAGTACTTC
TRBJ1-6	few	TRBV10-2	-	CASSESWQGRSPLHF	TGCGCCAGCAGTGAGTCATGGCAGGGAAGATCACCCCTCCACTTT
TRBJ1-1	few	TRBV10-3	-	CAISDQPGLSDTEAFF	TGTGCCATCAGTGACCAACCGGGGTTGTCGGACACTGAAGCTTTCTTT
TRBJ1-6	few	TRBV19	-	CASSVRRATLHF	TGTGCCAGTAGTGTACGGCGAGCAACCCTCCACTTT
TRBJ1-5	many	TRBV4-1	-	CASSQDVSRARDQPQHF	TGCGCCAGCAGCCAAGATGTTTCGCGGGCTAGGGATCAGCCCCAGCATTTT
TRBJ1-2	few	TRBV21-1	-	CARADRDYGYTF	TGTGCCAGGGCGGACAGGGACTATGGCTACACCTTC
TRBJ2-3	few	TRBV11-2	TRBD1	CASSSGQYTDTQYF	TGTGCCAGCAGCTCGGGACAGTACACAGATACGCAGTATTTT
TRBJ1-6	-	TRBV4-3	-	CASSQAPGQDYNSPLHF	TGCGCCAGCAGCCAAGCTCCGGGACAAGACTATAATTCACCCCTCCACTTT
TRBJ1-1	few	TRBV6-5	-	CASSYWPNTEAFF	TGTGCCAGCAGTTATTGGCCGAACACTGAAGCTTTCTTT
TRBJ2-3	many	TRBV28	TRBD1	CASSSQGQGRDTQYF	TGTGCCAGCAGCTCTCAAGGACAGGGGAGAGATACGCAGTATTTT
TRBJ1-5	few	TRBV18	TRBD1	CASSPTMGQEVYSNQPQHF	TGTGCCAGCTCACCGACGATGGGACAGGAAGTCTATAGCAATCAGCCCCAGCATTTT